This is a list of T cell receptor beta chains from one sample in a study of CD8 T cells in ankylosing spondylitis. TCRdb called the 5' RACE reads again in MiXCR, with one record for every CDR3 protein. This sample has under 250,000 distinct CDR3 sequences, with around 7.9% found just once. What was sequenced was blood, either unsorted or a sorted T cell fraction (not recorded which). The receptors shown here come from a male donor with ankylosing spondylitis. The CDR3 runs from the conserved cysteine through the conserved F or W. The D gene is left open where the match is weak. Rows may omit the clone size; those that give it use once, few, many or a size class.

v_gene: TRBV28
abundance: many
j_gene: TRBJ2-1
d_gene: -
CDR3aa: CASSLWGYRRLTFAEQFF
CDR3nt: TGTGCCAGCAGTTTATGGGGGTACCGGAGACTGACTTTCGCTGAGCAGTTCTTC

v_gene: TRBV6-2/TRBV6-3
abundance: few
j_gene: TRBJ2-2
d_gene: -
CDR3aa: CASSYGLITGELFF
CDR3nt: TGTGCCAGCAGTTATGGACTGATCACCGGGGAGCTGTTTTTT

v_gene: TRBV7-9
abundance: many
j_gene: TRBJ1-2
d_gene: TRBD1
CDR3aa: CASSLKTGDYGYTF
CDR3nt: TGTGCCAGCAGCTTAAAAACAGGGGACTATGGCTACACCTTC

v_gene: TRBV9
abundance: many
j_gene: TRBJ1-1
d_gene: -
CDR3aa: CASSVKVQGETEAFF
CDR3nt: TGTGCCAGCAGCGTAAAGGTCCAAGGGGAGACTGAAGCTTTCTTT

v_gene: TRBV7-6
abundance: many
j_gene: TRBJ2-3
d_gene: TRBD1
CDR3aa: CASSPRQGLTDTQYF
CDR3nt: TGTGCCAGCAGCCCCCGACAGGGCCTCACAGATACGCAGTATTTT

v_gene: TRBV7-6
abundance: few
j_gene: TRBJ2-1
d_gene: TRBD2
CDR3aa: CASSAAGRPVNEQFF
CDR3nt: TGTGCCAGCAGCGCAGCGGGGCGGCCCGTCAATGAGCAGTTCTTC

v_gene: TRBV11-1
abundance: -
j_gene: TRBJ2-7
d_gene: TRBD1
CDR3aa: CASSLAGTGASYEQYF
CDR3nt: TGTGCCAGCAGCTTAGCGGGGACAGGGGCCTCCTACGAGCAGTACTTC

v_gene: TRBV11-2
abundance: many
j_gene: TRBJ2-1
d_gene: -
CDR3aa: CASSPTTYNEQFF
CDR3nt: TGTGCCAGCAGTCCTACTACCTACAATGAGCAGTTCTTC

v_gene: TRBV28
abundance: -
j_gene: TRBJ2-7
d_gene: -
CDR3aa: CASSLAGTRSYEQYF
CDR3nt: TGTGCCAGCAGTTTGGCAGGTACCCGATCCTACGAGCAGTACTTC

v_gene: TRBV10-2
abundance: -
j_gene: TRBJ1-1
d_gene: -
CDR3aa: CASSEPAGENTEAFF
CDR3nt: TGCGCCAGCAGTGAGCCGGCCGGGGAGAACACTGAAGCTTTCTTT

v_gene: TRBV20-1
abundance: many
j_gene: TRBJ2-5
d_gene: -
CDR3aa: CSAREDSQRETQYF
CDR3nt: TGCAGTGCTAGAGAGGACAGCCAAAGGGAGACCCAGTACTTC

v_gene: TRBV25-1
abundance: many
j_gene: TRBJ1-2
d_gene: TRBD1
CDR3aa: CASSQTLGTGDDGYTF
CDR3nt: TGTGCCAGCAGTCAGACGTTGGGGACAGGGGACGATGGCTACACCTTC

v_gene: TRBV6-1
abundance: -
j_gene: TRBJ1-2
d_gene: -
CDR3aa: CASRRDGSYYGYTF
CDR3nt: TGTGCCAGCAGGAGGGACGGATCCTACTATGGCTACACCTTC

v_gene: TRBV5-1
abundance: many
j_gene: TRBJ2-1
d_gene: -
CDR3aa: CASSFWAPGNEQFF
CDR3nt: TGCGCCAGCAGCTTCTGGGCCCCCGGGAATGAGCAGTTCTTC

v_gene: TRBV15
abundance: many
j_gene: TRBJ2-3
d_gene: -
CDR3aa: CATSRTGSTDTQYF
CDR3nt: TGTGCCACCAGCCGAACGGGAAGCACAGATACGCAGTATTTT

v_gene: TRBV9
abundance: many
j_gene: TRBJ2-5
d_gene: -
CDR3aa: CASSDGYQETQYF
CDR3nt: TGTGCCAGCAGCGACGGGTACCAAGAGACCCAGTACTTC